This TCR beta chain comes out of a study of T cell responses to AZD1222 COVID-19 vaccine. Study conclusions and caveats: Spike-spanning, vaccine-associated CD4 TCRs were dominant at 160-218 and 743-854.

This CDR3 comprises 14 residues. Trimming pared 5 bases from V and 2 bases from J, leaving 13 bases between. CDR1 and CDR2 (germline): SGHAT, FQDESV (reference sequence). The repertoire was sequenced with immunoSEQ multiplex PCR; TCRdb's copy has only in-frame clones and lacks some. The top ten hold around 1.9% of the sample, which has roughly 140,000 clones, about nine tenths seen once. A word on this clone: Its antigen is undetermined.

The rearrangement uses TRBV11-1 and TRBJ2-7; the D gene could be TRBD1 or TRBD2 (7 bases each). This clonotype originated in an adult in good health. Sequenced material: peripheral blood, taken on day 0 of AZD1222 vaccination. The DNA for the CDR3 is TGTGCCAGCAGCGGGGGGGACAGTCCCTACGAGCAGTACTTC. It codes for CASSGGDSPYEQYF.